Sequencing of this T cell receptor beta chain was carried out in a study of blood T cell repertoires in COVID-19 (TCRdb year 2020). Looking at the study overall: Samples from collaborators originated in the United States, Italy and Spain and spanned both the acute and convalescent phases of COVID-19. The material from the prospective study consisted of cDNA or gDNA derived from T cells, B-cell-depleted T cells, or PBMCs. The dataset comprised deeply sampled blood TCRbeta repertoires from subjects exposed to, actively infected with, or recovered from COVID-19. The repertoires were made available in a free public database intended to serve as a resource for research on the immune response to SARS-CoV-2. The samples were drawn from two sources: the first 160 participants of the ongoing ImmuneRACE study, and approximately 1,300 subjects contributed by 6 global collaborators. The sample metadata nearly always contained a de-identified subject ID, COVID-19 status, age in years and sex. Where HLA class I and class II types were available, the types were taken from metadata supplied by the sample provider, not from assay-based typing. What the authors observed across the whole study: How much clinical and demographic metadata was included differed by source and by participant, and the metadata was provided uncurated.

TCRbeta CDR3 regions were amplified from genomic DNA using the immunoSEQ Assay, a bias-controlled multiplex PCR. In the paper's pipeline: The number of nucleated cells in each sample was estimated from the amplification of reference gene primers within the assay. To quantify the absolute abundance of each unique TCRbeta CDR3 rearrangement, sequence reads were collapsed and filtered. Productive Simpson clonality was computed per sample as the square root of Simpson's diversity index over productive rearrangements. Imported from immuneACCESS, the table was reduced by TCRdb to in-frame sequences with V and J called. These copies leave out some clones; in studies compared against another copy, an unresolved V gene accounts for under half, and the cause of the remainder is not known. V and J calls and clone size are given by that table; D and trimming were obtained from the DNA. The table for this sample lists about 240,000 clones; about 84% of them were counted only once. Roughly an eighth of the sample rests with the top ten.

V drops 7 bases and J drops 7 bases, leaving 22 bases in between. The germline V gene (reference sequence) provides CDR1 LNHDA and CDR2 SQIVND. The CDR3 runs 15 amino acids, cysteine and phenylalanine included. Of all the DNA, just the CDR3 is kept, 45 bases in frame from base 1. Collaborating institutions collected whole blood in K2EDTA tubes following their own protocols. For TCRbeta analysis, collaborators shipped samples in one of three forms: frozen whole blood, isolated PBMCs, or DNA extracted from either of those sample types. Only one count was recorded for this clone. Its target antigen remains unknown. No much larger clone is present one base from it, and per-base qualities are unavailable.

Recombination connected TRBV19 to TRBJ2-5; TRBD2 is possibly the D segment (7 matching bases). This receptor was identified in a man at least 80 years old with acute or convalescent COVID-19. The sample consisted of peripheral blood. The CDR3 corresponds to CASTQGGGSSGTQYF. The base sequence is TGTGCCAGTACTCAAGGGGGGGGCTCGTCAGGGACCCAGTACTTC.